This is a list of T cell receptor beta chains from one sample in a study of beta chain features in type 1 diabetes. Method: immunoSEQ multiplex PCR; TCRdb's copy keeps in-frame clones and lacks some. Among under 800,000 clones listed, around 15% were seen once. The specimen sequenced was naive CD4+ T cells from blood. All receptors derive from a man aged 18 to 29 in good health. Each CDR3 is given with its conserved first and last residue. Each record gives: CDR3 length, D gene, J gene, clone size, V gene, CDR3 DNA, CDR3 protein. The D gene is left open where the match is weak. The size of a clone is reported for some rows only, either as once, few or many, or as a class for expanded clones.

CDR3 length: 14; D gene: .; J gene: TRBJ1-4; clone size: few; V gene: TRBV19; CDR3 DNA: TGTGCCAGTACTGCGGGACACAAAAATGAAAAACTGTTTTTT; CDR3 protein: CASTAGHKNEKLFF
CDR3 length: 15; D gene: TRBD2; J gene: TRBJ2-3; clone size: few; V gene: TRBV19; CDR3 DNA: TGTGCCAGTAGAACGGGACTAGCGGGAGCAGATACGCAGTATTTT; CDR3 protein: CASRTGLAGADTQYF
CDR3 length: 11; D gene: .; J gene: TRBJ2-7; clone size: .; V gene: TRBV5-6; CDR3 DNA: TGTGCCAGCAGCCGCGACGGCGAGCAGTACTTC; CDR3 protein: CASSRDGEQYF
CDR3 length: 13; D gene: .; J gene: TRBJ2-2; clone size: .; V gene: TRBV5-1; CDR3 DNA: TGCGCCAGCAGCCGGGTCATTACCGGGGAGCTGTTTTTT; CDR3 protein: CASSRVITGELFF
CDR3 length: 18; D gene: TRBD2; J gene: TRBJ2-2; clone size: .; V gene: TRBV28; CDR3 DNA: TGTGCCAGCAGTCCGACCTTATCCCCTAGCGGGGGGGCGCGGGAGCTGTTTTTT; CDR3 protein: CASSPTLSPSGGARELFF
CDR3 length: 15; D gene: TRBD1; J gene: TRBJ2-5; clone size: few; V gene: TRBV15; CDR3 DNA: TGTGCCACCAGCAGATCCGGGACAGGGCAAGAGACCCAGTACTTC; CDR3 protein: CATSRSGTGQETQYF
CDR3 length: 18; D gene: .; J gene: TRBJ2-7; clone size: .; V gene: TRBV4-1; CDR3 DNA: TGCGCCAGCAGCCATCCCCGAGGGGGGGCCGAGAGCTCCTACGAGCAGTACTTC; CDR3 protein: CASSHPRGGAESSYEQYF
CDR3 length: 13; D gene: .; J gene: TRBJ2-5; clone size: .; V gene: TRBV28; CDR3 DNA: TGTGCCAGCAGTTCCGGGATCCTAGAGACCCAGTACTTC; CDR3 protein: CASSSGILETQYF
CDR3 length: 12; D gene: .; J gene: TRBJ1-5; clone size: few; V gene: TRBV30; CDR3 DNA: TGTGCCAGTTCAATTAGCAATCAGCCCCAGCATTTT; CDR3 protein: CASSISNQPQHF
CDR3 length: 15; D gene: TRBD1; J gene: TRBJ2-2; clone size: few; V gene: TRBV7-3; CDR3 DNA: TGTGCCAGCAGCCCCCGGGACAGAGGGACCGGGGAGCTGTTTTTT; CDR3 protein: CASSPRDRGTGELFF
CDR3 length: 15; D gene: .; J gene: TRBJ2-5; clone size: few; V gene: TRBV4-1; CDR3 DNA: TGCGCCAGCAGCCAAGTGGGGCTAGTAACGGAGACCCAGTACTTC; CDR3 protein: CASSQVGLVTETQYF
CDR3 length: 13; D gene: .; J gene: TRBJ1-1; clone size: .; V gene: TRBV7-8; CDR3 DNA: TGTGCCAGCCGATTAAGAAGGATCACTGAAGCTTTCTTT; CDR3 protein: CASRLRRITEAFF
CDR3 length: 14; D gene: .; J gene: TRBJ1-5; clone size: .; V gene: TRBV9; CDR3 DNA: TGTGCCAGCAGCGTAGATTACGGAACAGGGCCCCAGCATTTT; CDR3 protein: CASSVDYGTGPQHF
CDR3 length: 15; D gene: TRBD2; J gene: TRBJ2-7; clone size: .; V gene: TRBV7-9; CDR3 DNA: TGTGCCAGCAGCTTATGGGGCGGGAGGGCCAGCGAGCAGTACTTC; CDR3 protein: CASSLWGGRASEQYF
CDR3 length: 15; D gene: TRBD2; J gene: TRBJ2-1; clone size: .; V gene: TRBV9; CDR3 DNA: TGTGCCAGCAGTCTCGGGACTAGCGGGGGCAATGAGCAGTTCTTC; CDR3 protein: CASSLGTSGGNEQFF
CDR3 length: 14; D gene: .; J gene: TRBJ1-3; clone size: .; V gene: TRBV27; CDR3 DNA: TGTGCCAGCAGGCCCTTTCAGGGTGGAAACACCATATATTTT; CDR3 protein: CASRPFQGGNTIYF
CDR3 length: 15; D gene: .; J gene: TRBJ2-1; clone size: few; V gene: TRBV5-1; CDR3 DNA: TGCGCCAGCAGCCAGGGCTCAGCGATTGCCAATGAGCAGTTCTTC; CDR3 protein: CASSQGSAIANEQFF
CDR3 length: 14; D gene: .; J gene: TRBJ1-2; clone size: .; V gene: TRBV11-2; CDR3 DNA: TGTGCCAGCAGCCTCCGGGCGGGCAGGGCTGGCTACACCTTC; CDR3 protein: CASSLRAGRAGYTF
CDR3 length: 17; D gene: .; J gene: TRBJ2-2; clone size: .; V gene: TRBV14; CDR3 DNA: TGTGCCAGCAGCCAAGAGAGGTGGTTGCGTGGGGCCGGGGAGCTGTTTTTT; CDR3 protein: CASSQERWLRGAGELFF
CDR3 length: 14; D gene: TRBD2; J gene: TRBJ2-5; clone size: few; V gene: TRBV9; CDR3 DNA: TGTGCCAGCGCTAGAGCGGGAGCCCCAGAGACCCAGTACTTC; CDR3 protein: CASARAGAPETQYF
CDR3 length: 14; D gene: TRBD1; J gene: TRBJ2-7; clone size: few; V gene: TRBV28; CDR3 DNA: TGTGCCAGCAGGCCTCGGGACAGGGTGGTTGAGCAGTACTTC; CDR3 protein: CASRPRDRVVEQYF
CDR3 length: 14; D gene: .; J gene: TRBJ1-3; clone size: .; V gene: TRBV7-2; CDR3 DNA: TGTGCCACTCGCCGGCTGGGGGCTGGAAACACCATATATTTT; CDR3 protein: CATRRLGAGNTIYF
CDR3 length: 10; D gene: .; J gene: TRBJ1-2; clone size: .; V gene: TRBV28; CDR3 DNA: TGTGCCAGCAGTCGGTATGGCTACACCTTC; CDR3 protein: CASSRYGYTF
CDR3 length: 15; D gene: TRBD2; J gene: TRBJ2-3; clone size: few; V gene: TRBV5-1; CDR3 DNA: TGCGCCAGCAGCTCGGGACTAGCCCGCCCAGATACGCAGTATTTT; CDR3 protein: CASSSGLARPDTQYF
CDR3 length: 12; D gene: .; J gene: TRBJ2-3; clone size: few; V gene: TRBV7-2; CDR3 DNA: TGTGCCAGCAGCTTTGGAACAGATACGCAGTATTTT; CDR3 protein: CASSFGTDTQYF
CDR3 length: 16; D gene: TRBD2; J gene: TRBJ2-7; clone size: few; V gene: TRBV28; CDR3 DNA: TGTGCCAGCAGTAGAAGACTAGCGCATTACTCCTACGAGCAGTACTTC; CDR3 protein: CASSRRLAHYSYEQYF
CDR3 length: 14; D gene: .; J gene: TRBJ1-2; clone size: few; V gene: TRBV6-5; CDR3 DNA: TGTGCCAGCAGAACCGAACAGGGTGGCTATGGCTACACCTTC; CDR3 protein: CASRTEQGGYGYTF
CDR3 length: 13; D gene: .; J gene: TRBJ2-1; clone size: .; V gene: TRBV9; CDR3 DNA: TGTGCCAGCACCGGACCAAACGGGAATGAGCAGTTCTTC; CDR3 protein: CASTGPNGNEQFF
CDR3 length: 13; D gene: .; J gene: TRBJ2-7; clone size: .; V gene: TRBV15; CDR3 DNA: TGTGCCACCAGACTGGCGGGGACCTACGAGCAGTACTTC; CDR3 protein: CATRLAGTYEQYF
CDR3 length: 15; D gene: TRBD1; J gene: TRBJ1-1; clone size: .; V gene: TRBV6-5; CDR3 DNA: TGTGCCAGCACAGCAGGGGGCTTAATGGACACTGAAGCTTTCTTT; CDR3 protein: CASTAGGLMDTEAFF
CDR3 length: 15; D gene: .; J gene: TRBJ1-1; clone size: .; V gene: TRBV11-2; CDR3 DNA: TGTGCCAGCAGTCCCCCCGACGGGGGGCGCACTGAAGCTTTCTTT; CDR3 protein: CASSPPDGGRTEAFF
CDR3 length: 13; D gene: TRBD1; J gene: TRBJ2-4; clone size: few; V gene: TRBV28; CDR3 DNA: TGTGCCAGCACGGACAGGGGTGACAACATTCAGTACTTC; CDR3 protein: CASTDRGDNIQYF
CDR3 length: 14; D gene: .; J gene: TRBJ1-1; clone size: .; V gene: TRBV19; CDR3 DNA: TGTGCCAGTACCACGAGGGGCCCCGGTATTGAAGCTTTCTTT; CDR3 protein: CASTTRGPGIEAFF
CDR3 length: 15; D gene: .; J gene: TRBJ2-7; clone size: .; V gene: TRBV30; CDR3 DNA: TGTGCCTGGAGTGTAACGGCGGCAAACCCCTACGAGCAGTACTTC; CDR3 protein: CAWSVTAANPYEQYF
CDR3 length: 15; D gene: TRBD1; J gene: TRBJ1-5; clone size: few; V gene: TRBV2; CDR3 DNA: TGTGCCAGCAGCTTAGCGAGGGGGCAGAGTCAGCCCCAGCATTTT; CDR3 protein: CASSLARGQSQPQHF
CDR3 length: 14; D gene: TRBD2; J gene: TRBJ2-1; clone size: many; V gene: TRBV19; CDR3 DNA: TGTGCCAGCCGAAAGATAGCGGGAGGTGGAGAGCAGTTCTTC; CDR3 protein: CASRKIAGGGEQFF
CDR3 length: 13; D gene: .; J gene: TRBJ2-1; clone size: .; V gene: TRBV6-5; CDR3 DNA: TGTGCCAGCAGTTACTCGTCCTTGAATGAGCAGTTCTTC; CDR3 protein: CASSYSSLNEQFF